Listed below are T cell receptor beta chains from one sample, sequenced in a study of cytomegalovirus exposure and HLA in healthy donors. Clones were read by immunoSEQ multiplex PCR, and TCRdb kept only the in-frame ones, dropping some. The data hold some 150,000 clones, with about 82% observed a single time. The sequenced sample was PBMCs. Receptor source: a man aged 25 to 45 in good health and CMV-seronegative. CDR3s include the opening cysteine and the closing phenylalanine or tryptophan. A D gene is named only where the DNA matches it firmly. The size entry is marked missing in some rows and otherwise reads once, few, many or a size class.

V	size	D	J	DNA	CDR3
TRBV7-6	.	.	TRBJ1-2	TGTGCCAGCAGCCCCGGGGGGGGGACAATCATCTATGGCTACACCTTC	CASSPGGGTIIYGYTF
TRBV28	many	.	TRBJ1-2	TGTGCCAGCAGTTTCGTACAGCTAAGCCTTAACTATGGCTACACCTTC	CASSFVQLSLNYGYTF
TRBV19	.	TRBD2	TRBJ2-1	TGTGCCAGTAGTATGGGGACTAGTTATAATGAGCAGTTCTTC	CASSMGTSYNEQFF
TRBV2	.	.	TRBJ1-4	TGTGCCAGCAAAGAGGGGGAGTATGAAAAACTGTTTTTT	CASKEGEYEKLFF
TRBV14	.	.	TRBJ2-5	TGTGCCAGCAGCCAAAGTCTAGCTGCGTCACAGACCCAGTACTTC	CASSQSLAASQTQYF
TRBV7-8	.	.	TRBJ1-1	TGTGCCAGCAGCTTATATGTGAGGAACACTGAAGCTTTCTTT	CASSLYVRNTEAFF
TRBV2	.	.	TRBJ1-3	TGTGCCAGCAGTGAAGGAGCGAGCTCTGGAAACACCATATATTTT	CASSEGASSGNTIYF
TRBV6-5	once	TRBD1	TRBJ1-5	TGTGCCAGCAGTTACTCAGGGGGCAGCAATCAGCCCCAGCATTTT	CASSYSGGSNQPQHF
TRBV19	once	.	TRBJ1-2	TGTGCCAGTAGTATTCCCCCGGACAGCTCTAACTATGGCTACACCTTC	CASSIPPDSSNYGYTF
TRBV11-2	.	TRBD1	TRBJ2-7	TGTGCCAGCAGCCCGAGGACAGGGGGACTCGGCGAGCAGTACTTC	CASSPRTGGLGEQYF
TRBV14	.	.	TRBJ2-3	TGTGCCAGCAAAACAGGAACTAGCACAGATACGCAGTATTTT	CASKTGTSTDTQYF
TRBV5-1	.	.	TRBJ2-2	TGCGCCAGCAGCTTGGGACTAGAGGCCGGGGAGCTGTTTTTT	CASSLGLEAGELFF
TRBV5-1	.	TRBD1	TRBJ1-1	TGCGCCAGCAGCTTCGGGACAGGGGGCGTCACTGAAGCTTTCTTT	CASSFGTGGVTEAFF
TRBV6-5	.	TRBD1	TRBJ2-7	TGTGCCAGCAGTTACCGGGGACAGGGGGACGAGCAGTACTTC	CASSYRGQGDEQYF
TRBV11-2	.	.	TRBJ1-2	TGTGCCAGCAGCTCGAGGGCATCCATGCTCTATGGCTACACCTTC	CASSSRASMLYGYTF
TRBV29-1	.	TRBD1	TRBJ1-1	TGCAGCGTGCCGGACAGGGCTACGAATACTGAAGCTTTCTTT	CSVPDRATNTEAFF
TRBV6-5	.	TRBD1	TRBJ1-6	TGTGCCAGCAGTTACTCCACAGACAGGGGGGGATCACCCCTCAACTTT	CASSYSTDRGGSPLNF
TRBV6-6	.	.	TRBJ2-1	TGTGCCAGCACCCCAATCCCCGGAGGGTACTACAATGAGCAGTTCTTC	CASTPIPGGYYNEQFF
TRBV2	.	.	TRBJ1-3	TGTGCCAGCAGGGGCCAGGTCGCCATATATTTT	CASRGQVAIYF
TRBV28	few	.	TRBJ1-5	TGTGCCAGCAGTTTCGGCAGGGGATATGGCAATCAGCCCCAGCATTTT	CASSFGRGYGNQPQHF